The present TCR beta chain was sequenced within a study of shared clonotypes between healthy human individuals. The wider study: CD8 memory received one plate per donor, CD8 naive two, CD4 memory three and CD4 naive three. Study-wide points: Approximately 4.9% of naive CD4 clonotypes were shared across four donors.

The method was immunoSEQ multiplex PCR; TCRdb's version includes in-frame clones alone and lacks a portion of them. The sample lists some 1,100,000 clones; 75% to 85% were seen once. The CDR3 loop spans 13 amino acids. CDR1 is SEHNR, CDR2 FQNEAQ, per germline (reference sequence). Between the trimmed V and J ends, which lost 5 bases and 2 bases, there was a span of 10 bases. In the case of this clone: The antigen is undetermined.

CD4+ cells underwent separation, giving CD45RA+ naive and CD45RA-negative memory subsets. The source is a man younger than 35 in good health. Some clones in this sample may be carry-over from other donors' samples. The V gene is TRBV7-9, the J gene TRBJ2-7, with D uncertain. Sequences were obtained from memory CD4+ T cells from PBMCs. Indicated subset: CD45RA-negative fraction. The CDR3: CASSPDPAYEQYF. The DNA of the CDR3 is TGTGCCAGCAGCCCGGACCCCGCCTACGAGCAGTACTTC.